Detailed here is one T cell receptor (beta chain). Data came from immunoSEQ multiplex PCR; TCRdb stores just in-frame clones and leaves some out. The table shows tens of thousands of clones, with approximately 89% occurring only once. This sample stems from a study of T cell responses to AZD1222 COVID-19 vaccine. Germline lookup yields CDR1 LNHDA and CDR2 SQIVND (reference sequence). Trimming removed 3 bases at V and 6 bases at J, with 9 bases between. The CDR3 has 13 residues. V usage is TRBV19 and J usage is TRBJ1-5, with D hard to call. Specimen: peripheral blood, collected 28 days after the second AZD1222 dose. The source is an adult who received the AZD1222 COVID-19 vaccine. CDR3 in amino acids: CASSIPPGQPQHF. CDR3 nucleotide sequence: TGTGCCAGTAGTATTCCCCCGGGTCAGCCCCAGCATTTT.